This T cell receptor (beta chain) was retrieved from a study of blood T cell repertoires in COVID-19. Study-wide background: The United States, Italy and Spain supplied acute and convalescent COVID-19 samples. PBMCs, B-cell-depleted T cells, or T cells provided the cDNA or gDNA that made up the material.

V lost 0 bases, J lost 10 bases, and 7 bases lay in between. The germline V gene encodes CDR1 LNHNV and CDR2 YYDKDF (reference sequence). The CDR3 contains 12 residues. Clones were sequenced by immunoSEQ multiplex PCR, and TCRdb holds only the in-frame ones, with some missing. The sample contains about 70,000 clones, about 88% of which appear only once. The chain is built from TRBV15 and TRBJ2-4; D gene ambiguous. This clonotype was obtained from a man between 65 and 85 years old with active COVID-19. The source material was peripheral blood. The CDR3 sequence is CATSRDLLIQYF. CDR3 nucleotides: TGTGCCACCAGCAGAGATCTTTTGATTCAGTACTTC.